One sample yielded the 2 T cell receptor beta chains listed below, sequenced in a study of blood T cell repertoires in COVID-19. Generated by immunoSEQ multiplex PCR, the TCRdb table keeps only in-frame clones and is missing some. The data show around 110,000 clones, about four fifths seen once. The sequenced sample was peripheral blood. The receptor source for this set is a woman in her 70s with acute or convalescent COVID-19.

In nucleotides, the CDR3 is TGTGCCTGGAGTGCCATACAGGGAGAAGGGGAAAAACTGTTTTTT. Residues: CAWSAIQGEGEKLFF. V usage is TRBV30 and J usage is TRBJ1-4, with D perhaps TRBD1 (6 bases). This CDR3 spans 15 amino acids. V was clipped by 1 base and J by 8 bases, with 17 bases between them. CDR1 GTSNPN and CDR2 SVGIG come from the germline V gene (reference sequence).

This clone was found once. The rearrangement joins TRBV7-9 to TRBJ1-2; no clear D. This CDR3 contains 12 residues. CDR1 and CDR2 from the germline V gene are SEHNR and FQNEAQ (reference sequence). V was shortened by 5 bases and J by 5 bases, with 9 bases between the two germline ends. CDR3 nucleotide sequence: TGTGCCAGCAGCAAAAATTCGTATGGCTACACCTTC. This gives the protein CASSKNSYGYTF.